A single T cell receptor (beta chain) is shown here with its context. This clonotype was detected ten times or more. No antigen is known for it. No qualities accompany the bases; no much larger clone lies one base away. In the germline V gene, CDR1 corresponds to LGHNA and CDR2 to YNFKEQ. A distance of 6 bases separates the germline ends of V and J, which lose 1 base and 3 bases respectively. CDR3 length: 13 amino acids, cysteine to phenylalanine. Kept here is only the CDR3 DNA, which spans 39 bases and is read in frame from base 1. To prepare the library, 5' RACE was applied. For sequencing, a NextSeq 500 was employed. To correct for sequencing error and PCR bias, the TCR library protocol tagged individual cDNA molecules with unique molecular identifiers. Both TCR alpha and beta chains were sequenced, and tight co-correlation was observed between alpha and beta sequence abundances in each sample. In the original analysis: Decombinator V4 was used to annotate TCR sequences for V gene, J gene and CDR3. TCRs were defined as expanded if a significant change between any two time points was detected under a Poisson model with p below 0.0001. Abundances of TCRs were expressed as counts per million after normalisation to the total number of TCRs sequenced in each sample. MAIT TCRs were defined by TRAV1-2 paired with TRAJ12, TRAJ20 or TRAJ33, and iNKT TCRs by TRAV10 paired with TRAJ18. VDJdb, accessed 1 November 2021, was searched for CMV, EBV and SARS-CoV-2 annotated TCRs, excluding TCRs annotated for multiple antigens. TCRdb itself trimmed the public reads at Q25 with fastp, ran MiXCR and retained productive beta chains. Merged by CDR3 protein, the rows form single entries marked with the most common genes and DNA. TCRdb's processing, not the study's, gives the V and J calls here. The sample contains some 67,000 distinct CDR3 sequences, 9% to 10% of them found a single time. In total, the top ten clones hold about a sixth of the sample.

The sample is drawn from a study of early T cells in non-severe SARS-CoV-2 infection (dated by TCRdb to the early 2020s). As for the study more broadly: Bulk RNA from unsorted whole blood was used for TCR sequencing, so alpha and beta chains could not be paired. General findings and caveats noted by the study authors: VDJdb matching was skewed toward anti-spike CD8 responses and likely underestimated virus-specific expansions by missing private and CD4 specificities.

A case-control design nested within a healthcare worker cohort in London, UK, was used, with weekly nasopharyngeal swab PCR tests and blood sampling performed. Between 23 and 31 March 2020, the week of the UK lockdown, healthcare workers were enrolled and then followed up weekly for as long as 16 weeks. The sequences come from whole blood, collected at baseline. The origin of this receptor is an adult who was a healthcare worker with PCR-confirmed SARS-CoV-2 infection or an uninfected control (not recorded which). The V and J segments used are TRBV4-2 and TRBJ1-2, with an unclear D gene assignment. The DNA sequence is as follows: TGTGCCAGCAGCCAAGTTTCAGACTATGGCTACACCTTC. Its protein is CASSQVSDYGYTF.